One TCR beta chain is described in this entry. Its antigen remains unidentified. This CDR3 spans 17 amino acids. Germline V gives CDR1 MNHEY, CDR2 SMNVEV (reference sequence). V lost 5 bases and J 5 bases, leaving 22 bases between the germline ends. These data come from a study of cytomegalovirus exposure and HLA in healthy donors. Only in-frame clones appear in the TCRdb table, and some are missing; sequencing was by immunoSEQ multiplex PCR. The sample lists 150,000 to 180,000 clones, 70% to 90% occurring once. Study results and caveats: Despite most TCR sequences being rare, some public TCRs occurred in many donors. High specificity and sensitivity for cytomegalovirus status were reported for the classifier.

The source of this sequence is a man aged 18-30 years in good health and CMV-seropositive. The chain joins TRBV27 to TRBJ1-5; D gene ambiguous. The specimen was PBMCs. Here the CDR3 reads CASSPRGGTLTYQPQHF. Written as DNA, the CDR3 is TGTGCCAGCAGTCCCCGCGGAGGTACTCTAACTTATCAGCCCCAGCATTTT.